A single sample gave rise to the 30 T cell receptor beta chains below, sequenced in a study of blood T cell repertoires in COVID-19. The data were produced by immunoSEQ multiplex PCR, yet TCRdb's version contains in-frame clones alone and is incomplete. This table holds over 200,000 clones, approximately 83% found once. Sequencing was carried out using PBMCs or T cells enriched from blood (not recorded which). The origin of the receptors is a woman aged 50 to 60 who had recovered from COVID-19.

The chain uses TRBV27 and TRBJ2-7; 12 bases agree with TRBD1. CDR1 and CDR2 (germline): MNHEY, SMNVEV (reference sequence). CDR3 length equals 15 residues. V was pared by 2 bases and J by 6 bases, with 5 bases of the junction left unmatched. The CDR3 spells CASSLDGTGGGEQYF. The CDR3 DNA is TGTGCCAGCAGTTTAGACGGGACAGGGGGCGGCGAGCAGTACTTC.

The chain uses TRBV28 and TRBJ1-1; 7 bases align to TRBD1. The V segment lost 1 base and the J segment 3 bases; nucleotides outside the gene matches: 8. CDR1 MDHEN and CDR2 SYDVKM come from the germline V gene. This CDR3 is 16 amino acids long. The CDR3 region is CASSLYPQGLYTEAFF. CDR3 DNA sequence: TGTGCCAGCAGTTTATACCCACAGGGGCTGTACACTGAAGCTTTCTTT.

In its sample, this clone was seen once. V is TRBV5-1 and J is TRBJ2-5; 7 bases are shared with TRBD1. The V gene end was trimmed by 3 bases and the J gene end by 0 bases; junction bases not matched to a gene: 2. This CDR3 comprises 14 residues. Germline CDR1 reads SGHRS; CDR2 reads YFSETQ. As DNA, the CDR3 is TGCGCCAGCAGCTCGACAGGGAACCAAGAGACCCAGTACTTC. It encodes CASSSTGNQETQYF.

The rearrangement links TRBV3-1 (or the pseudogene TRBV3-2) to TRBJ1-1, with 9 bases identical to TRBD1. The CDR3 runs 14 residues. With 3 bases clipped from V and 3 bases from J, the junction kept 2 bases outside the gene matches. The germline CDR1 and CDR2 sequences are LGHDT and YNNKEL (reference sequence). This CDR3 reads CASSQGQGDTEAFF. Here the CDR3 DNA reads TGTGCCAGCAGCCAGGGACAGGGTGACACTGAAGCTTTCTTT.

The chain joins TRBV19 to TRBJ1-3; 8 bases map to TRBD1. The CDR3 spans 16 residues. The germline V gene encodes CDR1 LNHDA and CDR2 SQIVND (reference sequence). With 3 bases clipped from V and 3 bases from J, the junction kept 7 bases outside the gene matches. This CDR3 reads CASSILQGAGGNTIYF. The CDR3 coding sequence is TGTGCCAGTAGTATTCTCCAGGGGGCTGGTGGAAACACCATATATTTT.

J is TRBJ1-4 and V is TRBV7-3; TRBD1 agrees at 10 bases. The CDR3 runs 15 residues. The germline V gene has CDR1 SGHTA and CDR2 FQGTGA. Unmatched junction bases numbered 6, after V lost 3 bases and J lost 8 bases. CDR3 nucleotides: TGTGCCAGCAGCTTGACAGGGGGCGCAGGGGAAAAACTGTTTTTT. Its translation is CASSLTGGAGEKLFF.

This clone was counted between two and nine times. The chain uses TRBV5-1 and TRBJ2-6, with D uncertain. CDR3 length equals 13 residues. V was trimmed by 4 bases and J by 3 bases, leaving 5 bases between them. Germline V gene data show CDR1 as SGHRS and CDR2 as YFSETQ. The CDR3 nucleotides read TGCGCCAGCAGCCCCAGTGGGGCCAACGTCCTGACTTTC. Translated, it gives CASSPSGANVLTF.

The J gene is TRBJ1-2, the V gene TRBV5-5; 7 nucleotides align to TRBD1. Per the germline V gene, CDR1 is SGHKS and CDR2 is YYEKEE (reference sequence). After removal of 4 bases from V and 5 bases from J, the junction contained 5 bases not matched to a gene. There are 13 residues in the CDR3. The DNA for the CDR3 is TGTGCCAGCAGCGTGGGACAGCCATATGGCTACACCTTC. Its protein is CASSVGQPYGYTF.

This chain links TRBV5-1 with TRBJ2-7, with 9 positions matching TRBD1. This CDR3 is built from 12 residues. V shed 4 bases, J shed 7 bases, and the junction held 3 bases outside the gene matches. Germline V gives CDR1 SGHRS, CDR2 YFSETQ. CDR3 sequence reads: CASSRDRAEQYF. Here the CDR3 DNA reads TGCGCCAGCAGCCGGGACAGGGCTGAGCAGTACTTC.

This clone has a single count. The rearrangement joins TRBV5-1 to TRBJ1-1; D is uncertain. Between the trimmed V and J ends, which lost 2 bases and 1 base, there was a span of 9 bases. Germline V CDR1 and CDR2: SGHRS, YFSETQ. The CDR3 covers 14 residues. The CDR3 loop reads CASSLYSSNTEAFF. CDR3 sequence (DNA): TGCGCCAGCAGCTTATACAGCTCGAACACTGAAGCTTTCTTT.

The V gene is TRBV2, the J gene TRBJ1-1; D is uncertain. Germline loops: CDR1 SNHLY, CDR2 FYNNEI. The CDR3 is made up of 16 amino acids. The V and J ends lost 5 bases and 0 bases respectively, with 16 bases between them. The CDR3 protein is CASSPREVSLNTEAFF. DNA for the CDR3: TGTGCCAGCAGTCCCCGCGAGGTCAGCCTGAACACTGAAGCTTTCTTT.

The chain carries TRBV29-1 and TRBJ2-1, with D unclear. V lost 5 bases and J 4 bases, leaving 6 bases between the germline ends. The CDR3 spans 11 residues. The germline V gene has CDR1 SQVTM and CDR2 ANQGSEA. CDR3 DNA: TGCAGCGTTTCCCTGTACAATGAGCAGTTCTTC. Protein product: CSVSLYNEQFF.

This chain connects TRBV6-5 to TRBJ1-1; D might be TRBD1 (5 bases). Trimming took off 2 bases at V and 4 bases at J, with 8 bases between the two ends. CDR1 and CDR2 (germline): MNHEY, SVGAGI. The CDR3 runs to 13 residues. CDR3 sequence: CASSYGAATEAFF. For the CDR3, the DNA is TGTGCCAGCAGTTACGGGGCAGCCACTGAAGCTTTCTTT.

The gene calls are TRBV3-1 (or the pseudogene TRBV3-2) and TRBJ2-7; a possible D gene is TRBD1 (6 bases). Germline CDR1 LGHDT, CDR2 YNNKEL (reference sequence). The V end was cut by 2 bases, the J end by 3 bases, with 17 bases between. This CDR3 region has 16 residues. CDR3 sequence (DNA): TGTGCCAGCAGCCAACCTAGCCAGGGGTATCTCTACGAGCAGTACTTC. Its translation: CASSQPSQGYLYEQYF.

The chain couples TRBV4-2 to TRBJ2-3; 7 bases align to TRBD1. Per the germline V gene, CDR1 is LGHNA and CDR2 is YNFKEQ. The V and J ends lost 8 bases and 2 bases, in that order; junction bases with no gene match: 4. This CDR3 spans 13 amino acids. This chain's CDR3 is CASGGQFTDTQYF. The CDR3, as DNA: TGTGCCAGCGGGGGACAGTTCACAGATACGCAGTATTTT.

The chain is built from TRBV7-9 and TRBJ2-7; 9 nucleotides agree with TRBD1. The CDR3 extends over 15 amino acids. The V segment lost 5 bases and the J segment 3 bases; nucleotides outside the gene matches: 8. Germline values: CDR1 SEHNR, CDR2 FQNEAQ (reference sequence). This CDR3 is CASSPRDREDYEQYF. The DNA for the CDR3 is TGTGCCAGCAGCCCTAGGGACAGGGAAGACTACGAGCAGTACTTC.

This clone has only one observation. The V call is TRBV5-1, the J call TRBJ2-3; 8 bases map to TRBD2. The CDR3 is made up of 16 amino acids. CDR1 and CDR2 (germline): SGHRS, YFSETQ. J lost 2 bases, V lost 6 bases, and 11 bases had no gene match. The DNA of the CDR3 is TGCGCCAGCACCGTAAGCGGGAGAGGAACCACAGATACGCAGTATTTT. It encodes CASTVSGRGTTDTQYF.

To note about this clone: Other nucleotide sequences in the sample specify the same CDR3. The chain is built from TRBV5-1 and TRBJ1-4, with D possibly matching TRBD1 (5 bases). The CDR3 totals 14 residues. Looked up from germline, CDR1 is SGHRS and CDR2 is YFSETQ. V lost 0 bases, J lost 8 bases, and 11 bases lay in between. CDR3 in amino acids: CASSLGQGGEKLFF. DNA of the CDR3: TGCGCCAGCAGCTTGGGGCAGGGAGGCGAAAAACTGTTTTTT.

The chain links TRBV10-2 to TRBJ2-1; 8 positions match TRBD1. V shed 2 bases, J shed 10 bases, and the junction held 7 bases outside the gene matches. CDR1 is WSHSY and CDR2 is SAAADI in the germline V gene. There are 14 residues in the CDR3. CDR3 nucleotide sequence: TGCGCCAGCAGTGAGGGACAGGGTAATAGGGAGCAGTTCTTC. This encodes CASSEGQGNREQFF.

The genes are TRBV5-4 and TRBJ1-2, with 9 positions matching TRBD1. Per the germline V gene, CDR1 is SGHNT and CDR2 is YYREEE (reference sequence). The CDR3 is 15 amino acids. The junction had 12 bases not matched to a gene; V was cut back by 4 bases and J by 8 bases. The CDR3 sequence is CASSPPGQGLKGYTF. In DNA form, the CDR3 reads TGTGCCAGCAGCCCGCCGGGACAGGGCTTAAAGGGCTACACCTTC.

The V call is TRBV13, the J call TRBJ2-1; D unclear. Germline CDR1 is PRHDT and CDR2 is FYEKMQ (reference sequence). This CDR3 has 13 residues. Between the trimmed V and J ends, which lost 2 bases and 6 bases, there was a span of 8 bases. CDR3 amino acids: CASSLLVSNEQFF. The CDR3 DNA follows: TGTGCCAGCAGCTTACTAGTGTCCAATGAGCAGTTCTTC.

The rearrangement joins TRBV28 to TRBJ1-3, with TRBD1 as a possible D gene (6 bases). The CDR3 contains 16 residues. The germline V and J ends were trimmed by 6 bases and 2 bases, with 17 bases remaining between them. CDR1 MDHEN and CDR2 SYDVKM come from the germline V gene. The CDR3 DNA reads TGTGCCAGCAGCCCCACAGGGTTCTCGCCTGGAAACACCATATATTTT. It encodes CASSPTGFSPGNTIYF.

This clone was recorded once. This rearrangement joins TRBV24-1 to TRBJ2-1; 9 bases agree with TRBD2. In germline, CDR1 is KGHDR, CDR2 SFDVKD. J lost 5 bases, V lost 4 bases, and 8 bases had no gene match. This CDR3 has 16 amino acids. This CDR3 reads CATSDPGTSRDNEQFF. The DNA of the CDR3 is TGTGCCACCAGTGACCCCGGGACTAGCCGGGACAATGAGCAGTTCTTC.

The chain employs TRBV2 and TRBJ1-6; 7 bases line up with TRBD1. Trimming at V came to 8 bases and at J to 0 bases, leaving 1 base not matched to a gene. The CDR3 spans 14 residues. Germline V gene lookup returns CDR1 SNHLY and CDR2 FYNNEI. This chain's CDR3 is CASGDSSYNSPLHF. Here the CDR3 DNA reads TGTGCCAGCGGGGACAGCTCCTATAATTCACCCCTCCACTTT.

This clone was observed once. This chain uses TRBV9 with TRBJ2-3; TRBD2 matches 8 bases. V trimming: 4 bases; J trimming: 4 bases; junction bases outside the gene matches: 5. The CDR3 runs to 14 residues. In germline, CDR1 is SGDLS, CDR2 YYNGEE. CDR3 amino acids: CASSLRLAPDTQYF. In DNA form, the CDR3 reads TGTGCCAGCAGCCTCCGACTAGCGCCAGATACGCAGTATTTT.

The J gene is TRBJ2-7, the V gene TRBV29-1; TRBD2 matches at 16 bases. The CDR3 spans 16 residues. Germline-derived CDR1 and CDR2 are SQVTM and ANQGSEA. V was pared by 4 bases and J by 2 bases, with 5 bases of the junction left unmatched. The CDR3 DNA follows: TGCAGCGTTGCCGGGACTAGCGGGAGGGTTGCCTACGAGCAGTACTTC. Amino acid sequence: CSVAGTSGRVAYEQYF.

The rearrangement uses TRBV28 and TRBJ2-5; D uncertain. V was trimmed by 3 bases and J by 0 bases, leaving 8 bases between them. Germline CDR1 MDHEN, CDR2 SYDVKM. This CDR3 comprises 14 residues. CDR3 sequence (DNA): TGTGCCAGCAGTTTGGAAGCGAACCAAGAGACCCAGTACTTC. This translates into CASSLEANQETQYF.

The V call is TRBV28, the J call TRBJ2-7; 10 bases fit TRBD2. Germline loops: CDR1 MDHEN, CDR2 SYDVKM. The CDR3 sequence is 16 residues long. V shed 3 bases and J 4 bases; nucleotides not matched to a gene: 9. The chain's CDR3 is CASSFHLAGVQYEQYF. The CDR3 DNA is TGTGCCAGCAGTTTCCATCTAGCGGGAGTTCAGTACGAGCAGTACTTC.

The gene calls are TRBV2 and TRBJ2-7, with 9 bases matching TRBD1. The germline V gene has CDR1 SNHLY and CDR2 FYNNEI. The CDR3 has 16 residues. The V gene end was trimmed by 5 bases and the J gene end by 4 bases; junction bases not matched to a gene: 12. The CDR3 DNA is TGTGCCAGCAGTCGACAGGGACAGGGACGGATATACGAGCAGTACTTC. This encodes CASSRQGQGRIYEQYF.

This clone came up once. This chain uses TRBV12-5 with TRBJ2-3; TRBD2 aligns across 13 bases. Germline lookup yields CDR1 LGHNT and CDR2 FRNRAP. The CDR3 is 16 residues long. V was clipped by 5 bases and J by 0 bases; unmatched bases: 2. CDR3 DNA: TGTGCTAGTGGTCTGGGACTAGCGGGAAGCACAGATACGCAGTATTTT. The encoded protein is CASGLGLAGSTDTQYF.